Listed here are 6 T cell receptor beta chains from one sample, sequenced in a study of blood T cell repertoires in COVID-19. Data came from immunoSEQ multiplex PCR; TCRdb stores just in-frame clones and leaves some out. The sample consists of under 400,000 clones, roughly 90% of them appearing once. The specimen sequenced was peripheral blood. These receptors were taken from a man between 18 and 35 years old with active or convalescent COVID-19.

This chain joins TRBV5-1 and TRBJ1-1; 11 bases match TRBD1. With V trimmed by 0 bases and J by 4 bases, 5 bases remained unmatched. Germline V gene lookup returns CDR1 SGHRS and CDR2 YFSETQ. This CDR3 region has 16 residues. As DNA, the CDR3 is TGCGCCAGCAGCTTGGCGGACAGGGGGCTTGGCACTGAAGCTTTCTTT. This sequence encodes CASSLADRGLGTEAFF.

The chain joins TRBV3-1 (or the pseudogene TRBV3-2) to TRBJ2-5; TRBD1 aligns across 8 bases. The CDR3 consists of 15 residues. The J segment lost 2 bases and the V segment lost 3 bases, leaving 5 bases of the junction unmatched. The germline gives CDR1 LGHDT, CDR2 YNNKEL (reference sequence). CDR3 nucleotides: TGTGCCAGCAGCCACCGACAGGGGCGGCAAGAGACCCAGTACTTC. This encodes CASSHRQGRQETQYF.

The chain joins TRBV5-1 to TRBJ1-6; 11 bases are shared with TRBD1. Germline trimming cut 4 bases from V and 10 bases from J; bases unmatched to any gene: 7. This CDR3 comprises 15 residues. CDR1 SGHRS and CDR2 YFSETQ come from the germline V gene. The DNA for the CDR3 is TGCGCCAGCAGCCGCTCGGGACAGGGGGGGTCACCCCTCCACTTT. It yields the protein CASSRSGQGGSPLHF.

This chain's CDR3 is CASSKMGRGSSNQPQHF. CDR3 coding DNA: TGTGCCAGTAGTAAGATGGGCAGGGGATCTAGCAATCAGCCCCAGCATTTT. The chain links TRBV19 to TRBJ1-5, with D tentatively TRBD1 (6 bases). CDR3 length: 17 amino acids. Looked up from germline, CDR1 is LNHDA and CDR2 is SQIVND (reference sequence). V gave up 4 bases and J gave up 0 bases, with 16 bases separating them. Drawing the rest from reference TRBV19 and TRBJ1-5, the complete variable domain is DGGITQSPKYLFRKEGQNVTLSCEQNLNHDAMYWYRQDPGQGLRLIYYSQIVNDFQKGDIAEGYSVSREKKESFPLTVTSAQKNPTAFYLCASSKMGRGSSNQPQHFGDGTRLSIL.

CDR3 in amino acids: CASSLEPGLVVTGELFF. The CDR3 DNA reads as TGTGCCAGCAGCTTAGAGCCGGGACTAGTCGTCACCGGGGAGCTGTTTTTT. V gene TRBV7-6 combines with J gene TRBJ2-2; 8 bases are a match to TRBD2. CDR1 SGHVS and CDR2 FNYEAQ come from the germline V gene. The junction had 8 bases not matched to a gene; V was cut back by 1 base and J by 4 bases. The CDR3 sequence is 17 residues long.

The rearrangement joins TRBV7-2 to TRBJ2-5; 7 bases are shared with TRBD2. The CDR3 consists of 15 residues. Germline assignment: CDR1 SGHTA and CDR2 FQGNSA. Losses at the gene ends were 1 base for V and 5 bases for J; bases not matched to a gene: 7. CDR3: CASSLEWGGPETQYF. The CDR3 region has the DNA TGTGCCAGCAGCTTAGAATGGGGAGGGCCCGAGACCCAGTACTTC.